The 18 T cell receptor beta chains below come from one sample, sequenced in a study of PD-L1 blockade in urothelial cancer. The repertoire was sequenced with immunoSEQ multiplex PCR; TCRdb's copy has only in-frame clones and lacks some. This repertoire shows tens of thousands of clones, around nine tenths found once; its top ten account for roughly 15%. Time point: pretreatment peripheral blood. The sample in question was PBMCs, obtained around atezolizumab (anti-PD-L1) treatment. All receptors derive from a woman aged 60-70 years with urothelial cancer.

This chain joins TRBV18 and TRBJ2-7, with D possibly TRBD1 on 6 matching bases. This CDR3 has 18 amino acids. The V end lost 3 bases, the J end lost 0 bases, and 21 bases lay between the germline ends. The V gene's germline CDR1 is KGHSH and CDR2 LQKENI. The chain's CDR3 is CASSPLPVGQGSSYEQYF. CDR3 coding DNA: TGTGCCAGCTCACCGCTCCCGGTCGGGCAGGGGAGCTCCTACGAGCAGTACTTC.

This clone was recorded once. The V and J genes are TRBV5-6 and TRBJ2-5, with D uncertain. CDR3 length: 15 residues. Per the germline V gene, CDR1 is SGHDT and CDR2 is YYEEEE. Trimming took 1 base from V and 0 from J, leaving 10 bases between them. The DNA for the CDR3 is TGTGCCAGCAGCTTGATTGTCCAGTACCAAGAGACCCAGTACTTC. Protein product: CASSLIVQYQETQYF. Using reference TRBV5-6 and TRBJ2-5 for the parts outside the CDR3, the full variable domain is DAGVTQSPTHLIKTRGQQVTLRCSPKSGHDTVSWYQQALGQGPQFIFQYYEEEERQRGNFPDRFSGHQFPNYSSELNVNALLLGDSALYLCASSLIVQYQETQYFGPGTRLLVL.

This chain joins TRBV5-1 and TRBJ2-5; D is perhaps TRBD2 (6 bases). Per germline, CDR1 SGHRS and CDR2 YFSETQ. The V gene lost 1 base and the J gene lost 0 bases, with 10 bases spanning the gap. CDR3 length equals 15 residues. For the CDR3, the DNA is TGCGCCAGCAGCTTGTATTCGGGGGACCAAGAGACCCAGTACTTC. Its translation: CASSLYSGDQETQYF.

V gene TRBV7-3 combines with J gene TRBJ2-2; 7 positions match TRBD2. CDR3 size: 14 residues. V lost 2 bases to trimming and J lost 6 bases; unmatched junction nucleotides: 3. The germline V gene has CDR1 SGHTA and CDR2 FQGTGA. CDR3 in DNA: TGTGCCAGCAGCTTAGGGGAGGGACCCGGGGAGCTGTTTTTT. This gives the protein CASSLGEGPGELFF.

This chain connects TRBV27 to TRBJ2-2, with 11 bases lining up with TRBD1. This CDR3 is built from 15 residues. Germline loops: CDR1 MNHEY, CDR2 SMNVEV (reference sequence). The V and J ends lost 2 bases and 5 bases, in that order; junction bases with no gene match: 1. The CDR3 here is CASSLRDRGTGELFF. As DNA, the CDR3 is TGTGCCAGCAGTTTACGGGACAGGGGGACCGGGGAGCTGTTTTTT.

This chain connects TRBV19 to TRBJ1-5; 11 bases agree with TRBD1. The germline V gene has CDR1 LNHDA and CDR2 SQIVND (reference sequence). The CDR3 is 17 residues long. With 6 bases clipped from V and 7 bases from J, the junction kept 14 bases outside the gene matches. The CDR3 region is CASSATPTGTGGQPQHF. CDR3 DNA: TGTGCCAGTAGCGCTACTCCTACCGGGACAGGGGGACAGCCCCAGCATTTT.

This clone was counted only a few times. The rearrangement uses TRBV6-1 and TRBJ2-6; D remains unclear. The germline V gene encodes CDR1 MNHNS and CDR2 SASEGT. V was trimmed by 2 bases and J by 0 bases, leaving 2 bases between them. The CDR3 sequence is 14 residues long. The CDR3 sequence is CASSEHSGANVLTF. In DNA form, the CDR3 reads TGTGCCAGCAGTGAACACTCTGGGGCCAACGTCCTGACTTTC.

The chain joins TRBV5-4 to TRBJ2-3; tentative D call: TRBD1 (5 bases). This CDR3 is built from 16 residues. V was shortened by 2 bases and J by 1 base, with 14 bases between the two germline ends. Germline V CDR1 and CDR2: SGHNT, YYREEE (reference sequence). For the CDR3, the DNA is TGTGCCAGCAGCTTTCCAGGGCTTTATCGCACAGATACGCAGTATTTT. Its protein is CASSFPGLYRTDTQYF.

J is TRBJ2-5 and V is TRBV5-1; weak D call: TRBD1 (7 bases). V dropped 3 bases and J dropped 3 bases, with 21 bases sitting between them. The CDR3 has 17 residues. Per germline, CDR1 SGHRS and CDR2 YFSETQ. CDR3 in amino acids: CASSSGGVGGQKETQYF. The CDR3 DNA follows: TGCGCCAGCAGCTCTGGGGGTGTCGGGGGACAGAAAGAGACCCAGTACTTC.

The chain recombines TRBV6-1 with TRBJ1-1, with D unresolved. V was trimmed by 4 bases and J by 8 bases, leaving 8 bases between them. Germline assignment: CDR1 MNHNS and CDR2 SASEGT. The CDR3 runs to 11 residues. The CDR3 region is CASSGYREAFF. The DNA of the CDR3 is TGTGCCAGCAGTGGATACAGAGAAGCTTTCTTT.

The J gene is TRBJ1-1, the V gene TRBV19, with 9 nucleotides matching TRBD1. Germline trimming cut 5 bases from V and 11 bases from J; bases unmatched to any gene: 12. The length of the CDR3 is 14 residues. Germline V gene lookup returns CDR1 LNHDA and CDR2 SQIVND (reference sequence). The CDR3 loop is CASSVYRGQASAFF. The CDR3 nucleotides read TGTGCCAGTAGTGTTTACAGGGGGCAGGCGAGTGCTTTCTTT.

The V and J genes are TRBV11-2 and TRBJ1-4; 7 positions agree with TRBD1. With 2 bases clipped from V and 5 bases from J, the junction kept 5 bases outside the gene matches. The CDR3 runs to 15 residues. Germline values: CDR1 SGHAT, CDR2 FQNNGV. CDR3 in DNA: TGTGCCAGCAGCTTAAGTCAGGGGGAGAATGAAAAACTGTTTTTT. This gives the protein CASSLSQGENEKLFF.

The CDR3 loop is CASRPGTANGYTF. CDR3 in DNA: TGTGCCAGCAGACCCGGGACAGCCAATGGCTACACCTTC. The chain is built from TRBV7-2 and TRBJ1-2; TRBD1 matches at 7 bases. Germline assignment: CDR1 SGHTA and CDR2 FQGNSA. The CDR3 totals 13 residues. With 6 bases clipped from V and 6 bases from J, the junction kept 7 bases outside the gene matches.

This clone was detected a few times. The CDR3 reads CASSVEGTGGMREQYF. In DNA, the CDR3 is TGTGCCAGCAGCGTTGAAGGGACAGGGGGTATGAGGGAGCAGTACTTC. The chain is built from TRBV5-4 and TRBJ2-7; 11 bases agree with TRBD1. Unmatched junction bases numbered 13, after V lost 4 bases and J lost 7 bases. Germline V CDR1 and CDR2: SGHNT, YYREEE (reference sequence). This CDR3 region has 16 residues.

Judged by abundance, this clone is large. The J gene is TRBJ2-7, the V gene TRBV4-3, with 8 bases that match TRBD2. Germline V lookup: CDR1 LGHNA, CDR2 YSLEER. Unmatched junction bases numbered 5, after V lost 1 base and J lost 6 bases. There are 14 residues in the CDR3. The CDR3: CASSQVTGGREQYF. CDR3 nucleotide sequence: TGCGCCAGCAGCCAAGTCACGGGAGGGCGCGAGCAGTACTTC.

The gene calls are TRBV7-2 and TRBJ1-1; D is undetermined. The length of the CDR3 is 14 residues. V lost 0 bases, J lost 2 bases, and 7 bases lay in between. Germline V gene data show CDR1 as SGHTA and CDR2 as FQGNSA. CDR3 in DNA: TGTGCCAGCAGCTTAGCCCACAGAAACACTGAAGCTTTCTTT. Protein sequence: CASSLAHRNTEAFF. Drawing the rest from reference TRBV7-2 and TRBJ1-1, the complete variable domain is GAGVSQSPSNKVTEKGKDVELRCDPISGHTALYWYRQSLGQGLEFLIYFQGNSAPDKSGLPSDRFSAERTGGSVSTLTIQRTQQEDSAVYLCASSLAHRNTEAFFGQGTRLTVV.

The chain employs TRBV7-9 and TRBJ1-3; D is ambiguous. The CDR3 runs 15 residues. Trimming removed 6 bases at V and 0 bases at J, with 12 bases between. Germline V gives CDR1 SEHNR, CDR2 FQNEAQ (reference sequence). The CDR3 protein is CASRSSGSSGNTIYF. The DNA for the CDR3 is TGTGCCAGCAGATCTTCCGGGTCCTCTGGAAACACCATATATTTT.

V and J are TRBV13 and TRBJ1-1; D unclear. Germline V gives CDR1 PRHDT, CDR2 FYEKMQ (reference sequence). This CDR3 has 12 amino acids. Trimming left V 7 bases short and J 0 bases short, with 6 bases between. The CDR3 region has the DNA TGTGCCAGCAACATGATGAACACTGAAGCTTTCTTT. Protein sequence: CASNMMNTEAFF.